A selection of T cell receptor beta chains follows, all from one sample in a study of a mutant IDH1 vaccine in newly diagnosed glioma. Their recognized antigens are unknown. Sequenced by immunoSEQ multiplex PCR; TCRdb stores in-frame clones only, minus some. Altogether fewer than 75,000 clones are present, around 84% being singletons, with the ten largest covering about 8.2%. Sequences were derived from PBMCs, sampled from a glioma patient whose treatment included an IDH1 peptide vaccine. All receptors derive from a woman aged 50 to 65 with glioma. CDR3s include the opening cysteine and the closing phenylalanine or tryptophan. A clone size is listed for some rows: how often the clone was seen (once, few, many), or a class if it is expanded.

v_gene	abundance	j_gene	CDR3aa
TRBV7-9	.	TRBJ1-1	CASSLEGNTEAFF
TRBV5-1	.	TRBJ1-5	CASSLEGSGNQPQHF
TRBV19	.	TRBJ2-7	CASSAWDRGYEQYF
TRBV29-1	once	TRBJ1-2	CSVELGDGYTF
TRBV19	.	TRBJ1-4	CASKRFGHEKLFF
TRBV30	.	TRBJ2-3	CAWSANLAGSGTDTQYF
TRBV4-3	.	TRBJ1-4	CASSPSGATNEKLFF
TRBV9	.	TRBJ2-1	CASSVRPGGAYNEQFF
TRBV5-6	.	TRBJ2-1	CASSLDREGEQFF
TRBV7-2	once	TRBJ2-6	CASSSPRDSPGAGANVLTF
TRBV30	.	TRBJ1-4	CAWRSGQLPLRGEKLFF
TRBV19	once	TRBJ2-7	CASSPQERSSYEQYF
TRBV9	.	TRBJ2-1	CATSPITRDEQFF
TRBV9	.	TRBJ2-7	CASSPGLLSYEQYF
TRBV11-3	.	TRBJ1-1	CASSTRNTEAFF
TRBV5-6	.	TRBJ1-2	CASRSDSIHGYTF
TRBV9	.	TRBJ1-2	CASSGIGGQGVGYGYTF
TRBV18	.	TRBJ1-4	CASSPLGEKNEKLFF
TRBV7-2	.	TRBJ1-1	CASSSRGAGYGLEAFF
TRBV19	.	TRBJ1-2	CASRRTGGDYGYTF
TRBV19	.	TRBJ1-3	CASKQGAAGNTIYF
TRBV27	.	TRBJ2-7	CASSSLGRGNEQYF